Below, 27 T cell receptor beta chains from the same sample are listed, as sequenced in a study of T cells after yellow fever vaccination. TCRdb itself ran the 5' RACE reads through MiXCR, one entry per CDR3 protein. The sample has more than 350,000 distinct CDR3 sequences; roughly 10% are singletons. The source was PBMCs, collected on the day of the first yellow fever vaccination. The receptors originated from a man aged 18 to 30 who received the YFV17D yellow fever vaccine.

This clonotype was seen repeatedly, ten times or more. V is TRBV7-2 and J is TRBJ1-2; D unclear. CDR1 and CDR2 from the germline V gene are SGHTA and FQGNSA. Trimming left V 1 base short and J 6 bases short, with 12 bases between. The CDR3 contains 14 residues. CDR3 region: CASSLVGSPNGYTF. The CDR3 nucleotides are TGTGCCAGCAGCTTAGTGGGCAGCCCTAATGGCTACACCTTC.

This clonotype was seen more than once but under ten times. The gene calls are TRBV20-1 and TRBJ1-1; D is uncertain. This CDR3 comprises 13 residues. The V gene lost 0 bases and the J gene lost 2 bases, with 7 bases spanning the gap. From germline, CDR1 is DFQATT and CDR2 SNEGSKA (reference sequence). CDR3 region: CSAREPVNTEAFF. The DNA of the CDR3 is TGCAGTGCTAGAGAACCAGTTAACACTGAAGCTTTCTTT.

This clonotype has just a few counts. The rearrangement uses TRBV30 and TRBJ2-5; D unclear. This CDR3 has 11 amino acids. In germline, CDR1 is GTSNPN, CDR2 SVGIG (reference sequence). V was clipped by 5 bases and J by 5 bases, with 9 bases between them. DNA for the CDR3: TGTGCCTGGGCTCGTGGGGAGACCCAGTACTTC. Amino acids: CAWARGETQYF.

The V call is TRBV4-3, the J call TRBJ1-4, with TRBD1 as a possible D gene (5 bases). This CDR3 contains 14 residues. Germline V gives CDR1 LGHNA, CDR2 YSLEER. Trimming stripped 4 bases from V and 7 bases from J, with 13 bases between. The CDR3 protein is CASSRRGAGEKLFF. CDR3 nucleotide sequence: TGCGCCAGCAGCCGGCGAGGGGCGGGTGAAAAACTGTTTTTT.

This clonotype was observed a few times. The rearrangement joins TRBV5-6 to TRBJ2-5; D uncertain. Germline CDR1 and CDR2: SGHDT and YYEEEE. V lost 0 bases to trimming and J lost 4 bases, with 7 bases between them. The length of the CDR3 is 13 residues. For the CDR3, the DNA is TGTGCCAGCAGCTTGGTCGAAAGAGAGACCCAGTACTTC. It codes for CASSLVERETQYF.

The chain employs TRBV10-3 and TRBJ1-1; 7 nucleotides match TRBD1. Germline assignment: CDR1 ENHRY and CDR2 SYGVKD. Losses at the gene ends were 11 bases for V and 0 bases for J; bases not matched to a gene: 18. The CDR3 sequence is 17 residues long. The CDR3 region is CACTAPRGQLLNTEAFF. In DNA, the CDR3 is TGTGCCTGTACGGCCCCGCGGGGACAGCTATTGAACACTGAAGCTTTCTTT.

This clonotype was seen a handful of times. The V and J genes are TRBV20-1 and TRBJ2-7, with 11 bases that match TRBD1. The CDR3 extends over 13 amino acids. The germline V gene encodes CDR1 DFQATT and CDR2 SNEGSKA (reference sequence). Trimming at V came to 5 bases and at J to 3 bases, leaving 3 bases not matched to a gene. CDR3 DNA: TGCAGTGCTTCCGGGACAGGGGGCTACGAGCAGTACTTC. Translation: CSASGTGGYEQYF.

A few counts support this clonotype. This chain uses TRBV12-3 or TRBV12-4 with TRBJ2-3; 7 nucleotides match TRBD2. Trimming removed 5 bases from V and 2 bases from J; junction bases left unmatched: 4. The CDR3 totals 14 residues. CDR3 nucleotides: TGTGCCAGCAGTCCAACTAGCGACACAGATACGCAGTATTTT. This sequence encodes CASSPTSDTDTQYF.

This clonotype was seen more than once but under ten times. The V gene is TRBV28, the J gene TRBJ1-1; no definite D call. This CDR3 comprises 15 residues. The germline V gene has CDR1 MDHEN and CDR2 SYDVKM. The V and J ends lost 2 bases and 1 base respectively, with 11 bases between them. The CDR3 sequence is CASSLNGRPNTEAFF. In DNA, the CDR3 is TGTGCCAGCAGTTTAAATGGACGGCCGAACACTGAAGCTTTCTTT.

CDR3 sequence reads: CASSPRLSSYNSPLHF. DNA for the CDR3: TGTGCCAGCAGCCCGAGACTGAGCTCCTATAATTCACCCCTCCACTTT. This chain joins TRBV7-2 and TRBJ1-6; D call uncertain. Germline CDR1 reads SGHTA; CDR2 reads FQGNSA. V was trimmed by 5 bases and J by 0 bases, leaving 11 bases between them. The CDR3 loop spans 16 amino acids.

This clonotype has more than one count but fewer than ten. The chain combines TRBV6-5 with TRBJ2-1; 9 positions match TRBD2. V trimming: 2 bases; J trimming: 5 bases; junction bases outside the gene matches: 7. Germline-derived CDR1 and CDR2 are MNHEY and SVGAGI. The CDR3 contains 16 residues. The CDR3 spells CASSYAVAGENNEQFF. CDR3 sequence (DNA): TGTGCCAGCAGTTACGCAGTAGCGGGAGAAAACAATGAGCAGTTCTTC.

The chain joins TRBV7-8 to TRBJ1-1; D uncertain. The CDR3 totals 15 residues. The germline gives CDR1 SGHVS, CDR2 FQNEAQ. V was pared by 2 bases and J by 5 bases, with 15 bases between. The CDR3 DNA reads TGTGCCAGCAGCTTATTAGAATTCGGCTCGACTGAAGCTTTCTTT. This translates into CASSLLEFGSTEAFF.

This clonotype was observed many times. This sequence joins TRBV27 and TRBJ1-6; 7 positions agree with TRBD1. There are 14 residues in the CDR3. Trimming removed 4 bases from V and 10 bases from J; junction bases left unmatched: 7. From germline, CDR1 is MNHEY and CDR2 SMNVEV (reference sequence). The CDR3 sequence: CASSWDRNYSPLHF. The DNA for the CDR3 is TGTGCCAGCAGTTGGGACAGAAACTACTCACCCCTCCACTTT.

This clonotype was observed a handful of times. The CDR3, as DNA: TGTGCCACCAGTGAGTCGACAGGGGAGTTTGGTCGCACCGGGGAGCTGTTTTTT. Translating it yields CATSESTGEFGRTGELFF. This chain uses TRBV24-1 with TRBJ2-2, with TRBD1 matching 8 bases. Trimming cost V 4 bases and J 4 bases; bases outside gene matches: 13. The CDR3 is 18 amino acids. Germline CDR1 and CDR2: KGHDR and SFDVKD.

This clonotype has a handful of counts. This chain's CDR3 is CASSDRTGGLDTQYF. CDR3 DNA: TGCGCCAGCAGTGACCGGACAGGGGGCTTAGATACGCAGTATTTT. The rearrangement links TRBV10-1 to TRBJ2-3, with TRBD1 matching over 11 bases. The germline gives CDR1 WNHNN, CDR2 SYGVQD (reference sequence). The CDR3 contains 15 residues. V shed 3 bases, J shed 5 bases, and the junction held 4 bases outside the gene matches.

The DNA for the CDR3 is TGTGCCAGCAGTGGAAAGTTCACTGAAGCTTTCTTT. This encodes CASSGKFTEAFF. The chain has TRBV25-1 and TRBJ1-1; D not certain. Per the germline V gene, CDR1 is MGHDK and CDR2 is SYGVNS. The CDR3 totals 12 residues. V lost 4 bases to trimming and J lost 4 bases, with 7 bases between them. The variable domain in full, completed from reference TRBV25-1 and TRBJ1-1, reads EADIYQTPRYLVIGTGKKITLECSQTMGHDKMYWYQQDPGMELHLIHYSYGVNSTEKGDLSSESTVSRIRTEHFPLTLESARPSHTSQYLCASSGKFTEAFFGQGTRLTVV.

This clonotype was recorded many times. Here the CDR3 reads CASSPRDTEAFF. The CDR3 region has the DNA TGTGCCAGCAGTCCCCGGGACACTGAAGCTTTCTTT. V usage is TRBV12-3 or TRBV12-4 and J usage is TRBJ1-1; D remains unclear. Deletions cut 5 bases from V and 3 bases from J, with 7 bases between. CDR3 length: 12 residues.

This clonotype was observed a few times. CDR3: CSARDLRGANYGYTF. The CDR3 coding sequence is TGCAGTGCTAGAGACCTCAGGGGGGCTAACTATGGCTACACCTTC. This rearrangement joins TRBV20-1 to TRBJ1-2; 7 bases are a match to TRBD1. The CDR3 runs to 15 residues. The J segment lost 0 bases and the V segment lost 0 bases, leaving 4 bases of the junction unmatched. Per the germline V gene, CDR1 is DFQATT and CDR2 is SNEGSKA (reference sequence).

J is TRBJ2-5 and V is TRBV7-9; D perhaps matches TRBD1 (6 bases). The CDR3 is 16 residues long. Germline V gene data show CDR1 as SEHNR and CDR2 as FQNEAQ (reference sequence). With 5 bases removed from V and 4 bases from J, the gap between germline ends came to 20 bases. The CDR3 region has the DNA TGTGCCAGCAGCCTGGGGGCAGGGGCAGGTGGAGAGACCCAGTACTTC. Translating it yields CASSLGAGAGGETQYF.

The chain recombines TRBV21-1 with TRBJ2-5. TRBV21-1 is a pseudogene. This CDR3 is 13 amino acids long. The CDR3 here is CASSNFWQETQYF. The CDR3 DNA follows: TGTGCCAGCAGCAATTTCTGGCAAGAGACCCAGTACTTC.

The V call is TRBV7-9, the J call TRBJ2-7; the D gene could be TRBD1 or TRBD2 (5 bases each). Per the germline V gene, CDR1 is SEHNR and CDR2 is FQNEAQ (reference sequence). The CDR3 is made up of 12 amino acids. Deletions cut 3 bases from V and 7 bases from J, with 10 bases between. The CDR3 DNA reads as TGTGCCAGCAGCTTTGTCTGGGGGGAGCAGTACTTC. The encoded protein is CASSFVWGEQYF.

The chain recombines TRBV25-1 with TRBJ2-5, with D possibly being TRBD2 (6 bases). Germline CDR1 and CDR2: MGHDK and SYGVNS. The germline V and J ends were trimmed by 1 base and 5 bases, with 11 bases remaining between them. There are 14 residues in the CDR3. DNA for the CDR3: TGTGCCAGCAGTGAATCGGGGGTCCGGGAGACCCAGTACTTC. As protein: CASSESGVRETQYF.

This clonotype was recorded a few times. This CDR3 reads CASSFGFSAPGQFF. Here the CDR3 DNA reads TGTGCCAGCAGCTTTGGTTTCTCTGCGCCCGGGCAGTTCTTC. V is TRBV11-2 and J is TRBJ2-1; D gene unclear. V was clipped by 3 bases and J by 12 bases, with 18 bases between them. CDR1 and CDR2 from the germline V gene are SGHAT and FQNNGV. The CDR3 has 14 residues.

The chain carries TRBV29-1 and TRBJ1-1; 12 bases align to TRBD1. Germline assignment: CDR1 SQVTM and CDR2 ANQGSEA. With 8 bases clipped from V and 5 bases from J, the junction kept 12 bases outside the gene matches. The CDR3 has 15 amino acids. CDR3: CSSLGTGGSWTEAFF. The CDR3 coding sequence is TGCAGCTCTCTCGGGACAGGGGGCTCGTGGACTGAAGCTTTCTTT. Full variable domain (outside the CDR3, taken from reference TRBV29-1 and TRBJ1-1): SAVISQKPSRDICQRGTSLTIQCQVDSQVTMMFWYRQQPGQSLTLIATANQGSEATYESGFVIDKFPISRPNLTFSTLTVSNMSPEDSSIYLCSSLGTGGSWTEAFFGQGTRLTVV.

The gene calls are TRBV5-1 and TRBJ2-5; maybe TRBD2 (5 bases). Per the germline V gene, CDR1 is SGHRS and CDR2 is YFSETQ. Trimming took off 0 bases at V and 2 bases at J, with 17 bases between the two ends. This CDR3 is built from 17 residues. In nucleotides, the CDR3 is TGCGCCAGCAGCTTGGAGCCGGCTAGCATTAGACAAGAGACCCAGTACTTC. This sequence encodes CASSLEPASIRQETQYF.

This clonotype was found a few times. The CDR3 coding sequence is TGTGCCAGCAGTTCCACCCGACAGGAAAGGGCCTACGAGCAGTACTTC. Translation gives CASSSTRQERAYEQYF. This chain links TRBV28 with TRBJ2-7, with D tentatively TRBD1 (6 bases). Trimming pared 4 bases from V and 2 bases from J, leaving 18 bases between. This CDR3 spans 16 amino acids. In germline, CDR1 is MDHEN, CDR2 SYDVKM. The full variable domain, rest sourced from reference TRBV28 and TRBJ2-7, is DVKVTQSSRYLVKRTGEKVFLECVQDMDHENMFWYRQDPGLGLRLIYFSYDVKMKEKGDIPEGYSVSREKKERFSLILESASTNQTSMYLCASSSTRQERAYEQYFGPGTRLTVT.

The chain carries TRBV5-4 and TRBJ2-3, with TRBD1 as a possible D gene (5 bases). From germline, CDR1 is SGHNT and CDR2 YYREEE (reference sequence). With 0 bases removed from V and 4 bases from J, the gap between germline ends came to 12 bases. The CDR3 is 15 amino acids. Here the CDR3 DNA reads TGTGCCAGCAGCTTGGACTTGTTAGGGGCAGATACGCAGTATTTT. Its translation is CASSLDLLGADTQYF.